The present T cell receptor (beta chain) was sequenced within a study of CD4+ T cells in melanoma. Study-wide findings and caveats: Neoantigen-specific CD4+ T cells in melanoma reportedly had diverse differentiation states.

The data were produced by immunoSEQ multiplex PCR, yet TCRdb's version contains in-frame clones alone and is incomplete. The sample contains fewer than 20,000 clones, more than 70% of which appear only once. Trimming took 3 bases from V and 10 from J, leaving 7 bases between them. CDR3 length: 11 residues. Per the germline V gene, CDR1 is GTSNPN and CDR2 is SVGIG (reference sequence). To note about this clone: Its antigen is unidentified.

J is TRBJ1-6 and V is TRBV30, with D unclear. The specimen was cells from a culture (not recorded whether cultured in vitro). This TCR was recovered from a human donor with melanoma. The CDR3 loop reads CAWRLGSPLHF. The CDR3 bases are TGTGCCTGGAGGTTAGGATCACCCCTCCACTTT.